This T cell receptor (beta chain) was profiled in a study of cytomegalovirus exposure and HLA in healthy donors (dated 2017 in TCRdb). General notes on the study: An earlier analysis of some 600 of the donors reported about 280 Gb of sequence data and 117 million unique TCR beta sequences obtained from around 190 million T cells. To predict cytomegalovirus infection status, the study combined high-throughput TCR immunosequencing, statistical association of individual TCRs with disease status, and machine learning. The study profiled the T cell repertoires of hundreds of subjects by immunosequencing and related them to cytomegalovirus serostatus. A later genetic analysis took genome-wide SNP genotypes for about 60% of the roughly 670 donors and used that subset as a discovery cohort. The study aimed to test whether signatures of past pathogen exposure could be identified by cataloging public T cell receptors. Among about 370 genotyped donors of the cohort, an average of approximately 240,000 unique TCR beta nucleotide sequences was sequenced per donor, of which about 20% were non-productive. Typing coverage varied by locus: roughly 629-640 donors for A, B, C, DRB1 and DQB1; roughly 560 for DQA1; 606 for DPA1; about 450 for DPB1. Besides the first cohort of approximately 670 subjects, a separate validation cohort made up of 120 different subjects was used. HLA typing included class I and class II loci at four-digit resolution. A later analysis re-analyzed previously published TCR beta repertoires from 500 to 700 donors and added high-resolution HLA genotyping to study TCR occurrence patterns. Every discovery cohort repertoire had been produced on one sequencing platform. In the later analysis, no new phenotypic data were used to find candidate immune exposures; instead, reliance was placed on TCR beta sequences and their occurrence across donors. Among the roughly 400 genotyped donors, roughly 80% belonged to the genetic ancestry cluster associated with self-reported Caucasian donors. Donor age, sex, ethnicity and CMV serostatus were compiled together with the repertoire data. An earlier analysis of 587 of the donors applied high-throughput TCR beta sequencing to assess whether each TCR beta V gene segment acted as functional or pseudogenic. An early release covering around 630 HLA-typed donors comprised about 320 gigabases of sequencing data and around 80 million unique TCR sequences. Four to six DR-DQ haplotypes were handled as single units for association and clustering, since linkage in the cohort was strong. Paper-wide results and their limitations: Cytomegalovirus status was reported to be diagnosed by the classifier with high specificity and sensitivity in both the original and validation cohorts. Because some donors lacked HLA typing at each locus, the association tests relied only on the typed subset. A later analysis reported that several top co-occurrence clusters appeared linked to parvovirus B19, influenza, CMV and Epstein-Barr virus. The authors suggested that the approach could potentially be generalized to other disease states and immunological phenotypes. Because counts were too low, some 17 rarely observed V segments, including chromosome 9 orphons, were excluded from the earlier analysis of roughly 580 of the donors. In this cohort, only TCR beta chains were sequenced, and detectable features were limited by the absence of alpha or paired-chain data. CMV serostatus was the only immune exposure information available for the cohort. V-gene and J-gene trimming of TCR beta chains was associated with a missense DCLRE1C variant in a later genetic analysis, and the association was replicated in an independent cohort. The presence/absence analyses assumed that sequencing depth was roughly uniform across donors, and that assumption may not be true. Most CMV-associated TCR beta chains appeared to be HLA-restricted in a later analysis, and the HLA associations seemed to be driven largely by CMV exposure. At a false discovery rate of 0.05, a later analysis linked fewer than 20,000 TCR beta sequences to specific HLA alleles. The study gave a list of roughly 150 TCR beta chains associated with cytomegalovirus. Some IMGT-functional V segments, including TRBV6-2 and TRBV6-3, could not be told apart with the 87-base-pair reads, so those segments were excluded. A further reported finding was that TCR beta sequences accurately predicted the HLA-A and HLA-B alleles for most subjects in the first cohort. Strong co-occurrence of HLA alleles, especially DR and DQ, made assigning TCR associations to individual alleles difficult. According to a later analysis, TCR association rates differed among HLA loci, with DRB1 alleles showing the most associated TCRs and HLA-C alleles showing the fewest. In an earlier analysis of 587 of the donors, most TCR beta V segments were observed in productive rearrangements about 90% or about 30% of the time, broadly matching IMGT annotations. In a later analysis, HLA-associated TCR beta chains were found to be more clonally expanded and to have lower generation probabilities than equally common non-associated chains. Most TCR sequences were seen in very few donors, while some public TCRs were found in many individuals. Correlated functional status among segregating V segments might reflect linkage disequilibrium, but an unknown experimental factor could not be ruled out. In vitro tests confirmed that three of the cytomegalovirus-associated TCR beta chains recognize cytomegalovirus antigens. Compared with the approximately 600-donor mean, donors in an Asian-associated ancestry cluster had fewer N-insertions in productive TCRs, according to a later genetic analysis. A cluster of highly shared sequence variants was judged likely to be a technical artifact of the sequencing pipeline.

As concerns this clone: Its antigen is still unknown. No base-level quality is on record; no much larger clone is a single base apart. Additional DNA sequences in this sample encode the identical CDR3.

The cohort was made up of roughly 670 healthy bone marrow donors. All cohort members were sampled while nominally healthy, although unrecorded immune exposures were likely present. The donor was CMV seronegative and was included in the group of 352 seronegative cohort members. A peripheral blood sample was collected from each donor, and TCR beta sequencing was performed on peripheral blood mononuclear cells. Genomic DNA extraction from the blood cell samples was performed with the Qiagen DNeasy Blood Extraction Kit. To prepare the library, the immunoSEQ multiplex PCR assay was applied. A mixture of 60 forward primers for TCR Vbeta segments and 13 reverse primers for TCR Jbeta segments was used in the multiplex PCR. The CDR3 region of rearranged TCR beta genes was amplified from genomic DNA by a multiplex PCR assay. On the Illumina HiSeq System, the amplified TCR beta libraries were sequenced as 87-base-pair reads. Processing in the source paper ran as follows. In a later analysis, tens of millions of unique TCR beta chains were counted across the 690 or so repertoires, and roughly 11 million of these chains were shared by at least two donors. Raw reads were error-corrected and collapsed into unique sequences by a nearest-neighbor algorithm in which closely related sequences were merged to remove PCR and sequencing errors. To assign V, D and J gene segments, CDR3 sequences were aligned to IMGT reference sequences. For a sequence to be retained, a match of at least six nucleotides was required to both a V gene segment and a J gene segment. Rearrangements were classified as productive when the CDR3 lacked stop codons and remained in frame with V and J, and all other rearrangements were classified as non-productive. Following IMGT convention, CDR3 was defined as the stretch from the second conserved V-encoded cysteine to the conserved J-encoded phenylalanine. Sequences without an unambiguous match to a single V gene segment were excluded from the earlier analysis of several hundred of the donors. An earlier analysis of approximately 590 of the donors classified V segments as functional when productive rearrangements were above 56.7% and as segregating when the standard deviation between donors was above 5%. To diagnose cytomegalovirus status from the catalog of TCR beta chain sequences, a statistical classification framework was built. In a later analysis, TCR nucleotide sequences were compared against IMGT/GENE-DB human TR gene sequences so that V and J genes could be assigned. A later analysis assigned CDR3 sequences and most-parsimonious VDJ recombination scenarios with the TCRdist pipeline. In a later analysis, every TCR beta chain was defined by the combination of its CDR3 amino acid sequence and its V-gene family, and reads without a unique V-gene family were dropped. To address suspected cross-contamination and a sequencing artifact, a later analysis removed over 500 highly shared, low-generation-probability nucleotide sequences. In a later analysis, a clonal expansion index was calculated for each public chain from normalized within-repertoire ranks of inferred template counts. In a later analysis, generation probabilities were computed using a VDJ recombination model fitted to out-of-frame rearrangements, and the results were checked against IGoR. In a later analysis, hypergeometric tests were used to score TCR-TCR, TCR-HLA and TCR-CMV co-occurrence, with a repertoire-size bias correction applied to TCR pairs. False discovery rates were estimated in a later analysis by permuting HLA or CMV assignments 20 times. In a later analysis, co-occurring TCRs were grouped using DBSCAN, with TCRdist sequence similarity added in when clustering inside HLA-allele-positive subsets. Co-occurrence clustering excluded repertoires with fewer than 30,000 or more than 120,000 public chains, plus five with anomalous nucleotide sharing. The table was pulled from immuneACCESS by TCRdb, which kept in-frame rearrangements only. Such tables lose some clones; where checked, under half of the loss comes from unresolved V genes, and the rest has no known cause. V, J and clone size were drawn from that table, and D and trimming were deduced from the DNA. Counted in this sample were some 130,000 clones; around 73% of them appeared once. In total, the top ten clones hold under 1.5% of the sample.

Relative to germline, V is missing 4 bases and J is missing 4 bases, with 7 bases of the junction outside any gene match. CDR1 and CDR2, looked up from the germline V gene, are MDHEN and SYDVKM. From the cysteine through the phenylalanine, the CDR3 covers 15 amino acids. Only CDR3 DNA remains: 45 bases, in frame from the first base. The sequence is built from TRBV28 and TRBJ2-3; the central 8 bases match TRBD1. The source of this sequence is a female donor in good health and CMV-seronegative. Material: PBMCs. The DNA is TGTGCCAGCAGTTCCGGGACAGGAAGCGCAGATACGCAGTATTTT. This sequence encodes CASSSGTGSADTQYF.